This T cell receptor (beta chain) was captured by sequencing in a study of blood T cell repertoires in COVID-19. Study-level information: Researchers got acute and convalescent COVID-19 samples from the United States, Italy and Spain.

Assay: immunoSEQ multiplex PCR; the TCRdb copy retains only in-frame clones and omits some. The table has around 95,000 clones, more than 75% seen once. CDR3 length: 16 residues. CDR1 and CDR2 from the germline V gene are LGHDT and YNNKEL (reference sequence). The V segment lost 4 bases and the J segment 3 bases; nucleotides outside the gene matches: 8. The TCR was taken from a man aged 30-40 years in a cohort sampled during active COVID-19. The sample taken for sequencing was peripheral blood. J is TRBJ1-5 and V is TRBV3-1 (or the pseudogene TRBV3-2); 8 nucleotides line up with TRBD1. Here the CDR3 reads CASSLDREKVNQPQHF. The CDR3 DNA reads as TGTGCCAGCAGCCTGGACAGGGAGAAGGTCAATCAGCCCCAGCATTTT.